Listed below are T cell receptor beta chains from one sample, sequenced in a study of CD8 T cells in Susac syndrome. MiXCR, applied by TCRdb to the immunoSEQ multiplex PCR reads, yields one record per CDR3 protein. The sample lists around 180,000 distinct CDR3 sequences; roughly 94% were seen once. The specimen was CD4+ T cells from PBMCs. The receptors originated from a human donor with Susac syndrome. Each CDR3 is given with its conserved first and last residue. The D gene is left open where the match is weak. Clone size is given for some rows only: seen once, a few or many times, or a class if the clone is expanded.

13,TRBV5-5,-,-,TRBJ2-5,TGTGCCAGCAGCTTGGGAGTGGGGCAGACCCAGTACTTC,CASSLGVGQTQYF
14,TRBV5-1,-,once,TRBJ1-6,TGCGCCAGCAGCGAAGGGGTCCGTGGATCACCCCTCCACTTT,CASSEGVRGSPLHF
14,TRBV4-2,-,-,TRBJ2-1,TGTGCCAGCAGCCAAGCGGGGGCATACAATGAGCAGTTCTTC,CASSQAGAYNEQFF
15,TRBV3-1,-,-,TRBJ1-3,TGTGCCAGCAGCCAAGACGGAGGGGTTGGAAACACCATATATTTT,CASSQDGGVGNTIYF
13,TRBV20-1,TRBD1,-,TRBJ2-7,TGCAGTGCAGCCGGGACAGGGGGAAGTGAGCAGTACTTC,CSAAGTGGSEQYF
13,TRBV6-2/TRBV6-3,TRBD1,-,TRBJ2-1,TGTGCCAGCAGGCAGGGACAGTACAATGAGCAGTTCTTC,CASRQGQYNEQFF
16,TRBV6-1,-,-,TRBJ1-6,TGTGCCAGCAGACTACAGGGAAGAGCAAGTGGTTCACCCCTCCACTTT,CASRLQGRASGSPLHF
14,TRBV14,-,-,TRBJ2-7,TGTGCCAGCAGCTTGGATTTTCTCGCCTACGAGCAGTACTTC,CASSLDFLAYEQYF
16,TRBV4-3,TRBD2,few,TRBJ2-3,TGCGCCAGCAGCCAACAAATAGCGGGGGGCACAGATACGCAGTATTTT,CASSQQIAGGTDTQYF
13,TRBV7-8,-,-,TRBJ2-4,TGTGCCAGCAGCGGTCGCACCTCCAACATTCAGTACTTC,CASSGRTSNIQYF